Listed below are T cell receptor beta chains from one sample, sequenced in a study of blood T cell repertoires in COVID-19. Clones were read by immunoSEQ multiplex PCR, and TCRdb kept only the in-frame ones, dropping some. The sample consists of 200,000 to 300,000 clones, around 85% of them appearing once. The sample was peripheral blood. The receptor source for this set is a woman in her fifties or sixties with active or convalescent COVID-19. Each CDR3 is given with its conserved first and last residue. The D gene is left open where the match is weak.

v_gene	d_gene	j_gene	CDR3aa
TRBV19	NA	TRBJ1-4	CASRPAPGHLATNEKLFF
TRBV5-1	TRBD2	TRBJ2-1	CASSSTSGGGIEQFF
TRBV4-2	NA	TRBJ2-6	CASSQEPAGGANVLTF
TRBV27	NA	TRBJ2-4	CASSLSRQLPKNIQYF
TRBV30	NA	TRBJ1-2	CAWSRGRNYGYTF
TRBV7-9	TRBD2	TRBJ2-3	CASSPRGTSGGTDTQYF
TRBV4-1	NA	TRBJ1-1	CASSREFRALTEAFF
TRBV7-8	NA	TRBJ2-2	CASSPVANTGELFF
TRBV27	NA	TRBJ2-7	CASRGTGMVEQYF
TRBV5-1	NA	TRBJ1-1	CASSSGNTEAFF
TRBV9	TRBD1	TRBJ1-2	CASSPDRGYGYTF
TRBV7-9	NA	TRBJ2-3	CASSFSGGMRSTDTQYF
TRBV5-1	TRBD1	TRBJ2-4	CASSLEGDRGRGKNIQYF
TRBV15	NA	TRBJ1-4	CATSRDRGFEEKLFF
TRBV5-1	NA	TRBJ1-1	CASSLGQSNTEAFF
TRBV29-1	TRBD1	TRBJ1-1	CSVESPQGFRRNTEAFF
TRBV14	TRBD1	TRBJ1-2	CASSRQGMRGYGYTF
TRBV6-5	NA	TRBJ1-1	CASRRDTNTEAFF
TRBV5-6	NA	TRBJ2-3	CASSLGTGGTDTQYF
TRBV13	TRBD2	TRBJ2-3	CASSLGTSDLFSTDTQYF
TRBV3-1/TRBV3-2	NA	TRBJ1-1	CASSHHGEDTEAFF
TRBV2	NA	TRBJ1-3	CASSGGSISGNTIYF
TRBV5-5	NA	TRBJ2-1	CASSFRGVGNNEQFF
TRBV3-1/TRBV3-2	NA	TRBJ2-2	CASSQGSYTGELFF